The 31 T cell receptor beta chains listed next were all sequenced from one sample in a study of T cells in Graves' hyperthyroidism and ophthalmopathy. TCR beta CDR3 region amplification was performed from RNA transcripts. TCR CDR3 underwent first-round RT-PCR with the HTBI primer set. TCRdb fed the multiplex PCR reads into MiXCR, producing one record per CDR3 protein. Here the sample spans approximately 510,000 distinct CDR3 sequences, approximately 48% being singletons. Sequences were obtained from peripheral blood or thyroid tissue (not recorded which). The receptor source for this set is an adult woman with Graves' disease, either hyperthyroidism or ophthalmopathy (not recorded which).

V and J are TRBV18 and TRBJ2-5; maybe TRBD1 (5 bases). Per the germline V gene, CDR1 is KGHSH and CDR2 is LQKENI. CDR3 length: 14 residues. V dropped 3 bases and J dropped 5 bases, with 13 bases sitting between them. CDR3 bases: TGTGCCAGCTCACCGGGGCTACCTGGGGAGACCCAGTACTTC. Amino acids: CASSPGLPGETQYF.

This clonotype was detected a few times. The CDR3 region is CSAIRQGAYEQYF. CDR3 in DNA: TGCAGTGCCATTAGACAGGGTGCCTACGAGCAGTACTTC. J is TRBJ2-7 and V is TRBV20-1, with 7 bases fitting TRBD1. CDR3 length equals 13 residues. J gave up 2 bases and V 6 bases, and 7 bases lay outside the gene matches. CDR1 is DFQATT, CDR2 SNEGSKA, per germline (reference sequence).

Many counts were recorded for this clonotype. The chain combines TRBV2 with TRBJ1-5; no definite D call. Germline-derived CDR1 and CDR2 are SNHLY and FYNNEI. CDR3 length equals 13 residues. V lost 6 bases, J lost 4 bases, and 10 bases lay in between. In DNA form, the CDR3 reads TGTGCCAGCAGGGCGGTGGTGAATCAGCCCCAGCATTTT. Translating it yields CASRAVVNQPQHF.

This clonotype came up many times. The chain joins TRBV5-1 to TRBJ1-3; D unclear. V lost 3 bases and J 0 bases, leaving 4 bases between the germline ends. Looked up from germline, CDR1 is SGHRS and CDR2 is YFSETQ. The CDR3 loop spans 13 amino acids. The CDR3 loop reads CASSSYSGNTIYF. CDR3 coding DNA: TGCGCCAGCAGCTCCTACTCTGGAAACACCATATATTTT.

J is TRBJ1-5 and V is TRBV4-1; the D is unclear. Germline V gene sequence: CDR1 MGHRA, CDR2 YSYEKL. The CDR3 runs 13 residues. The V and J ends lost 1 base and 5 bases respectively, with 6 bases between them. CDR3 sequence (DNA): TGCGCCAGCAGCCAAGGGGATTATCAGCCCCAGCATTTT. It yields the protein CASSQGDYQPQHF.

To note about this clonotype: Being one base from a much bigger clone, this may be a read error. This sequence joins TRBV5-5 and TRBJ1-5; no clear D gene. CDR1 is SGHKS and CDR2 is YYEKEE in the germline V gene (reference sequence). This CDR3 has 16 residues. Trimming removed 6 bases at V and 5 bases at J, with 21 bases between. CDR3 in amino acids: CASNMSVGRPDQPQHF. DNA for the CDR3: TGTGCCAGCAACATGTCCGTCGGCAGGCCCGATCAGCCCCAGCATTTT.

A word on this clonotype: As the CDR3 is not closed by the conserved phenylalanine or tryptophan, this likely results from a read error. The DNA is omitted, as the CDR3 cannot be located on it reliably, and the CDR3 follows TCRdb's listing. The chain has TRBV10-1 and TRBJ2-1; TRBD1 reflects the table's D call only, with no check against the DNA. The CDR3 region is 9 residues in length, termini included. Germline CDR1 and CDR2: WNHNN and SYGVQD (reference sequence). CDR3: CASSWGSTT.

This clonotype was seen a handful of times. The chain joins TRBV7-8 to TRBJ2-1; D remains ambiguous. The length of the CDR3 is 16 residues. Trimming pared 2 bases from V and 0 bases from J, leaving 11 bases between. Germline CDR1 and CDR2: SGHVS and FQNEAQ. The CDR3 loop reads CASSLRSRSSYNEQFF. In DNA form, the CDR3 reads TGTGCCAGCAGCTTAAGGTCCAGGAGCTCCTACAATGAGCAGTTCTTC.

This chain connects TRBV7-2 to TRBJ2-6; a weak D match, TRBD1 (5 bases). Germline CDR1 is SGHTA and CDR2 is FQGNSA. V was trimmed by 5 bases and J by 2 bases, leaving 22 bases between them. The CDR3 is made up of 19 amino acids. The CDR3: CASSQGFANTNPGANVLTF. The CDR3 region has the DNA TGTGCCAGCAGCCAGGGTTTCGCGAACACCAACCCTGGGGCCAACGTCCTGACTTTC.

The chain uses TRBV15 and TRBJ1-2; no definite D call. Germline V gene data show CDR1 as LNHNV and CDR2 as YYDKDF (reference sequence). The V gene lost 11 bases and the J gene lost 3 bases, with 16 bases spanning the gap. The CDR3 consists of 13 residues. The CDR3 DNA follows: TGTGCCCCACACCTGATGGGATACTATGGCTACACCTTC. It is translated as CAPHLMGYYGYTF.

This clonotype has at least ten counts. This chain joins TRBV19 and TRBJ2-5, with D perhaps matching TRBD1 or TRBD2 (7 bases each). This CDR3 region has 11 residues. The V end lost 8 bases, the J end lost 7 bases, and 11 bases lay between the germline ends. Looked up from germline, CDR1 is LNHDA and CDR2 is SQIVND (reference sequence). CDR3 residues: CASAGGVTQYF. For the CDR3, the DNA is TGTGCCAGTGCAGGGGGGGTGACCCAGTACTTC.

This clonotype was observed a handful of times. This chain joins TRBV25-1 and TRBJ2-7; 11 positions match TRBD1. Germline loops: CDR1 MGHDK, CDR2 SYGVNS. Trimming at V came to 4 bases and at J to 5 bases, leaving 22 bases not matched to a gene. This CDR3 comprises 20 residues. The DNA of the CDR3 is TGTGCCAGCAGTGGCCCCTTGTTGTCACCCCGGGACAGGGGGTTCCACGAGCAGTACTTC. Protein sequence: CASSGPLLSPRDRGFHEQYF.

This clonotype was counted many times. The V gene is TRBV10-3, the J gene TRBJ2-7; no clear D gene. The V and J ends lost 7 bases and 0 bases respectively, with 13 bases between them. This CDR3 has 14 amino acids. CDR1 is ENHRY, CDR2 SYGVKD, per germline. Here the CDR3 reads CAINTARNSYEQYF. CDR3 in DNA: TGTGCCATCAATACGGCCCGTAACTCCTACGAGCAGTACTTC.

At least ten counts were recorded for this clonotype. This chain connects TRBV7-3 to TRBJ2-2; D tentatively reads TRBD1 or TRBD2 (5 bases each). Between the trimmed V and J ends, which lost 5 bases and 4 bases, there was a span of 11 bases. CDR3 length: 14 amino acids. Looked up from germline, CDR1 is SGHTA and CDR2 is FQGTGA. DNA of the CDR3: TGTGCCAGCAGCCCCGGGACGTCCACCGGGGAGCTGTTTTTT. Its protein product is CASSPGTSTGELFF. Supplemented by reference TRBV7-3 and TRBJ2-2, the full variable domain reads GAGVSQTPSNKVTEKGKYVELRCDPISGHTALYWYRQSLGQGPEFLIYFQGTGAADDSGLPNDRFFAVRPEGSVSTLKIQRTERGDSAVYLCASSPGTSTGELFFGEGSRLTVL.

The rearrangement links TRBV6-1 to TRBJ2-7; maybe TRBD1 (5 bases). Germline CDR1 is MNHNS and CDR2 is SASEGT. CDR3 length: 13 residues. Trimming shortened V by 10 bases and J by 5 bases, and 18 bases separated the two germline ends. CDR3 sequence: CAITGHYVDEQYF. In DNA, the CDR3 is TGTGCCATCACAGGACATTATGTAGACGAGCAGTACTTC.

The J gene is TRBJ2-7, the V gene TRBV6-1; D is possibly TRBD2 (5 bases). V gave up 2 bases and J gave up 0 bases, with 5 bases separating them. The germline gives CDR1 MNHNS, CDR2 SASEGT. The length of the CDR3 is 13 residues. The CDR3 DNA reads TGTGCCAGCAGTGAAACTAGCTCCTACGAGCAGTACTTC. Amino acids: CASSETSSYEQYF.

The sample holds a few counts of this clonotype. This sequence joins TRBV29-1 and TRBJ2-7; 9 bases are shared with TRBD1. The germline CDR1 and CDR2 sequences are SQVTM and ANQGSEA. This CDR3 is built from 13 residues. Unmatched junction bases numbered 7, after V lost 7 bases and J lost 3 bases. The CDR3 reads CSAGAGQGYEQYF. In DNA form, the CDR3 reads TGCAGCGCCGGAGCGGGACAGGGCTACGAGCAGTACTTC.

The V call is TRBV6-6, the J call TRBJ1-6; 8 bases fit TRBD1. CDR3 length: 14 amino acids. V lost 8 bases, J lost 9 bases, and 9 bases stayed unmatched. Germline assignment: CDR1 MNHNY and CDR2 SVGAGI (reference sequence). The CDR3 DNA sequence: TGTGCCAGCGCACAGGGGGGTGGTGGTTCACCCCTCCACTTT. Its translation: CASAQGGGGSPLHF.

This clonotype was seen repeatedly, ten times or more. The J gene is TRBJ1-1, the V gene TRBV2, with a possible D match to TRBD1 (5 bases). This CDR3 has 15 amino acids. The germline V and J ends were trimmed by 6 bases and 1 base, with 15 bases remaining between them. Germline CDR1 is SNHLY and CDR2 is FYNNEI. The CDR3 region is CASRGLGTANTEAFF. The CDR3 DNA sequence: TGTGCCAGCAGGGGGCTTGGAACGGCGAACACTGAAGCTTTCTTT.

CDR3 residues: CASREGAREQYF. The CDR3 DNA reads TGTGCCAGCAGGGAGGGGGCGCGGGAGCAGTACTTC. The chain combines TRBV9 with TRBJ2-7, with D possibly TRBD1 on 7 matching bases. The CDR3 has 12 amino acids. CDR1 is SGDLS, CDR2 YYNGEE, per germline. Trimming shortened V by 5 bases and J by 7 bases, and 13 bases separated the two germline ends.

This clonotype has a handful of counts. The gene calls are TRBV2 and TRBJ1-6; 9 nucleotides match TRBD1. The V and J ends lost 6 bases and 10 bases, in that order; junction bases with no gene match: 7. Germline V CDR1 and CDR2: SNHLY, FYNNEI. This CDR3 is built from 14 residues. The chain's CDR3 is CASRLGQGGSPLHF. Here the CDR3 DNA reads TGTGCCAGCAGACTGGGACAGGGAGGCTCACCCCTCCACTTT.

V usage is TRBV20-1 and J usage is TRBJ1-5; D uncertain. Germline CDR1 DFQATT, CDR2 SNEGSKA (reference sequence). Trimming shortened V by 1 base and J by 2 bases, and 9 bases separated the two germline ends. The CDR3 spans 14 residues. The CDR3 DNA follows: TGCAGTGCTAGAGGGAGGGAAGGCAATCAGCCCCAGCATTTT. This gives the protein CSARGREGNQPQHF.

This clonotype was seen ten or more times. V usage is TRBV20-1 and J usage is TRBJ2-7; 9 bases map to TRBD1. V was pared by 7 bases and J by 4 bases, with 14 bases of the junction left unmatched. This CDR3 has 15 residues. Per the germline V gene, CDR1 is DFQATT and CDR2 is SNEGSKA (reference sequence). CDR3 DNA: TGCAGTGGACAGGGGGGACAGATTCCCTATTACGAGCAGTACTTC. This gives the protein CSGQGGQIPYYEQYF.

This clonotype appeared a single time. The conserved closing phenylalanine or tryptophan is absent in this CDR3, likely reflecting a read error. The DNA is left out, because the CDR3 cannot be placed on it with certainty; the CDR3 is given as TCRdb lists it. The gene calls are TRBV10-3 and TRBJ1-5. The germline gives CDR1 ENHRY, CDR2 SYGVKD. The CDR3 contains 15 residues when both ends are counted. The CDR3 sequence: CAISLRGDSNQPQLQ.

This clonotype was counted only a few times. This chain links TRBV7-9 with TRBJ1-6; TRBD1 agrees at 7 bases. The CDR3 loop spans 14 amino acids. The germline gives CDR1 SEHNR, CDR2 FQNEAQ (reference sequence). After removal of 3 bases from V and 10 bases from J, the junction contained 6 bases not matched to a gene. The chain's CDR3 is CASSLTGSGSPLHF. The CDR3 DNA follows: TGTGCCAGCAGCTTGACAGGGTCAGGGTCACCCCTCCACTTT.

The table lists this clonotype with a few counts. The chain employs TRBV10-3 and TRBJ2-5; D may correspond to TRBD1 or TRBD2 (6 bases each). The length of the CDR3 is 15 residues. Trimming removed 2 bases at V and 5 bases at J, with 15 bases between. Germline CDR1 and CDR2: ENHRY and SYGVKD. The CDR3 DNA reads TGTGCCATCAGTGAGCCGGGGGCAAACGTCGAGACCCAGTACTTC. Translating it yields CAISEPGANVETQYF.

This clonotype was seen a few times. The chain couples TRBV20-1 to TRBJ2-5; perhaps TRBD1 as D (6 bases). The CDR3 consists of 21 residues. The V gene lost 5 bases and the J gene lost 2 bases, with 36 bases spanning the gap. In germline, CDR1 is DFQATT, CDR2 SNEGSKA (reference sequence). The CDR3 sequence: CSAYTRDTSGDDGGRQETQYF. DNA for the CDR3: TGCAGTGCTTATACCCGGGACACTTCCGGGGACGATGGAGGACGGCAAGAGACCCAGTACTTC.

Many counts were recorded for this clonotype. The chain is built from TRBV25-1 and TRBJ2-5; TRBD2 matches at 8 bases. Germline assignment: CDR1 MGHDK and CDR2 SYGVNS. This CDR3 contains 16 residues. The trim removed 4 bases at V and 5 bases at J, leaving 12 bases unmatched. The CDR3, as DNA: TGTGCCAGCAGTGCACCCTTAGGCGGGGGGCCGGAGACCCAGTACTTC. Translation gives CASSAPLGGGPETQYF.

This clonotype was detected many times. V usage is TRBV20-1 and J usage is TRBJ2-2, with TRBD1 matching 8 bases. J was trimmed by 0 bases and V by 5 bases; bases with no gene match: 2. CDR3 length equals 14 residues. Per the germline V gene, CDR1 is DFQATT and CDR2 is SNEGSKA (reference sequence). CDR3 nucleotides: TGCAGTGCTCGACAGGGGACGAACACCGGGGAGCTGTTTTTT. Amino acids: CSARQGTNTGELFF.

The J gene is TRBJ2-5, the V gene TRBV10-2; D is uncertain. The CDR3 totals 14 residues. V lost 6 bases and J 7 bases, leaving 18 bases between the germline ends. Germline CDR1 reads WSHSY; CDR2 reads SAAADI. CDR3 sequence: CASRSGGHLGTQYF. CDR3 coding DNA: TGCGCCAGCAGGTCGGGCGGCCACCTCGGGACCCAGTACTTC.

This clonotype was seen only once. The chain recombines TRBV11-2 with TRBJ2-2; D is unresolved. The V and J ends lost 0 bases and 6 bases respectively, with 11 bases between them. The CDR3 is made up of 15 amino acids. Per the germline V gene, CDR1 is SGHAT and CDR2 is FQNNGV. The CDR3 sequence: CASSLDGLSAGELFF. CDR3 nucleotides: TGTGCCAGCAGCTTAGATGGCTTAAGCGCCGGGGAGCTGTTTTTT.